This section outlines one T cell receptor beta chain sequence together with its context. The antigen is unknown. The data stem from a study of cytomegalovirus exposure and HLA in healthy donors. Study-wide results and caveats: When a later analysis compared HLA-associated TCR beta chains with equally common others, the HLA-associated chains turned out to be more clonally expanded and to have lower generation probabilities.

From germline, CDR1 is SGHTA and CDR2 FQGNSA. V shed 10 bases, J shed 5 bases, and the junction held 10 bases outside the gene matches. The CDR3 consists of 14 residues. The PCR contained 60 Vbeta and 13 Jbeta primers. Generated by immunoSEQ multiplex PCR, the TCRdb table keeps only in-frame clones and is missing some. The table shows roughly 130,000 clones, with about 76% occurring only once. This sequence joins TRBV7-2 and TRBJ2-3, with 9 bases fitting TRBD2. Sample: PBMCs. The receptor's source is a man aged 40-49 years in good health and CMV-seropositive. The CDR3 reads CAIAAGGPKDTQYF. CDR3 DNA: TGTGCCATCGCGGCGGGGGGGCCAAAAGATACGCAGTATTTT. Variable domain in full (rest from reference TRBV7-2 and TRBJ2-3): GAGVSQSPSNKVTEKGKDVELRCDPISGHTALYWYRQSLGQGLEFLIYFQGNSAPDKSGLPSDRFSAERTGGSVSTLTIQRTQQEDSAVYLCAIAAGGPKDTQYFGPGTRLTVL.